This entry concerns a single T cell receptor beta chain. CDR3 length equals 16 residues. Germline V lookup: CDR1 KGHSH, CDR2 LQKENI. V lost 2 bases and J 0 bases, leaving 10 bases between the germline ends. This sample was taken from a study of T cell responses to AZD1222 COVID-19 vaccine. Sequencing used immunoSEQ multiplex PCR; TCRdb keeps in-frame clones, though not all of them. The sample carries some 130,000 clones, around 93% recorded once. The J gene is TRBJ2-2, the V gene TRBV18; D is uncertain. The receptor comes from an adult who received the AZD1222 COVID-19 vaccine. The material was peripheral blood, obtained 28 days after the second AZD1222 dose. As DNA, the CDR3 is TGTGCCAGCTCACCAAGTTGGGCAGCGAACACCGGGGAGCTGTTTTTT. This codes for CASSPSWAANTGELFF. The variable domain in full, with the rest retrieved from reference TRBV18 and TRBJ2-2, is NAGVMQNPRHLVRRRGQEARLRCSPMKGHSHVYWYRQLPEEGLKFMVYLQKENIIDESGMPKERFSAEFPKEGPSILRIQQVVRGDSAAYFCASSPSWAANTGELFFGEGSRLTVL.